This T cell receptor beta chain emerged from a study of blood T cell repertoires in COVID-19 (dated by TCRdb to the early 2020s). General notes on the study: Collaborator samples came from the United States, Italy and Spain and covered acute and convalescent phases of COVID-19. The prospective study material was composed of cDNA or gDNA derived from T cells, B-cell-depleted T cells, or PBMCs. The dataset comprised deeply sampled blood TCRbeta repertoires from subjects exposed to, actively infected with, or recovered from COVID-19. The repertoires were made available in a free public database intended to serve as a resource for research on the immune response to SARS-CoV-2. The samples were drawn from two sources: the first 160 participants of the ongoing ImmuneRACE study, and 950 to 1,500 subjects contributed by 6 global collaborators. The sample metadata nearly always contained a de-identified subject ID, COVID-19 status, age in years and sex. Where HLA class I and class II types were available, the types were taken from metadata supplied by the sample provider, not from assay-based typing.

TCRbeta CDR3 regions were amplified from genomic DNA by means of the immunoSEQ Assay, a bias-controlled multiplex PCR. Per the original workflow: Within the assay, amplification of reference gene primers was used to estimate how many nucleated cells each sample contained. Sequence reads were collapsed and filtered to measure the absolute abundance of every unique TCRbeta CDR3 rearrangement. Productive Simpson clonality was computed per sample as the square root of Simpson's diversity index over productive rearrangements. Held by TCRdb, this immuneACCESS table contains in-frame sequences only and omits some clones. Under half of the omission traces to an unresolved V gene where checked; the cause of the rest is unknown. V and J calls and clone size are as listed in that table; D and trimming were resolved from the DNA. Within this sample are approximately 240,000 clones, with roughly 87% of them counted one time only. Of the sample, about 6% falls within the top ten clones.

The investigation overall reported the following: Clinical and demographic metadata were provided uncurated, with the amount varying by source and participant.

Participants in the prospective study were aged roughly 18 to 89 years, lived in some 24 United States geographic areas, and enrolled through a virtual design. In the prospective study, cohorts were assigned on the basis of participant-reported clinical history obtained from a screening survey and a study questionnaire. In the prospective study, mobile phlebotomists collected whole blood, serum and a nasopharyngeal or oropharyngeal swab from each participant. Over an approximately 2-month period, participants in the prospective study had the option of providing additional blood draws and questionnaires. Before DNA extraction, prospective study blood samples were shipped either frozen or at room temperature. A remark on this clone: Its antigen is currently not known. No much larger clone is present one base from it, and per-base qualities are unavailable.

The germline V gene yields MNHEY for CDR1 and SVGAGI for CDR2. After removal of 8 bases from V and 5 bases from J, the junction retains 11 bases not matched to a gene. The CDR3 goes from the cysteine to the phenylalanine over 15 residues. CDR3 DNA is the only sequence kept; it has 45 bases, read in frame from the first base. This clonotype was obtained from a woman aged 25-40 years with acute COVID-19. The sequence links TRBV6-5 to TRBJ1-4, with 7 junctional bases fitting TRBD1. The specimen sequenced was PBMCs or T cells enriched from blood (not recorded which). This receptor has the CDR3 CASRDGGRGNEKLFF. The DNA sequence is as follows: TGTGCCAGCCGCGACGGGGGCAGGGGGAATGAAAAACTGTTTTTT.